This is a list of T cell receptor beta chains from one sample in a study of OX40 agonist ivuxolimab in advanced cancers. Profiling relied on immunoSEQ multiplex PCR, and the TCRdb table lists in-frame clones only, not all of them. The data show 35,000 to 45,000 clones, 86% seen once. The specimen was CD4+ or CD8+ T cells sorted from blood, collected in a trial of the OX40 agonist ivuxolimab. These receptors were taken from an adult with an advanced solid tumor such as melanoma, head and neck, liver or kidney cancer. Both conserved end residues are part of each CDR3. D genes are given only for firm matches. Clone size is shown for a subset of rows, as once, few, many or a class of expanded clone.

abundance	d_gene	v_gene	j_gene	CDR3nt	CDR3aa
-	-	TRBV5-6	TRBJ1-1	TGTGCCAGCAGCTACATCGGTCCCGCCGCGAACACTGAAGCTTTCTTT	CASSYIGPAANTEAFF
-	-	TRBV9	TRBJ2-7	TGTGCCAGCAGTGAAGGAGGTGGAGGGCCCTACGAGCAGTACTTC	CASSEGGGGPYEQYF
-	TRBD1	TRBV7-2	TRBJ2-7	TGTGCCAGCAGCTCAATGCGGACAGGAACCTACGAGCAGTACTTC	CASSSMRTGTYEQYF
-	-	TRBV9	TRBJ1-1	TGTGCCAGCAGCGTAGGGTTGGGGCAGGGGAACACTGAAGCTTTCTTT	CASSVGLGQGNTEAFF
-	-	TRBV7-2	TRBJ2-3	TGTGCCAGCAGCCGCAGACTTGGAGATACGCAGTATTTT	CASSRRLGDTQYF
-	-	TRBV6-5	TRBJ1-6	TGTGCCAGCAGTTATGAGGGCCGGAATTCACCCCTCCACTTT	CASSYEGRNSPLHF
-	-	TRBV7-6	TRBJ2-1	TGTGCCAGCAGCTCTATTTGGGCAGGGTCCTCCTACAATGAGCAGTTCTTC	CASSSIWAGSSYNEQFF
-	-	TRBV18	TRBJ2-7	TGTGCCAGCTCCCCCCGGGGGCCGCACTACGAGCAGTACTTC	CASSPRGPHYEQYF
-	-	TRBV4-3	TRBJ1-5	TGCGCCAGCAGCCAAGAGATAGACCGGGGGGCGGAGCCCCAGCATTTT	CASSQEIDRGAEPQHF
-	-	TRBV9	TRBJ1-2	TGTGCCAGCAGCGTAGTAAGCACTTCCTATGGCTACACCTTC	CASSVVSTSYGYTF
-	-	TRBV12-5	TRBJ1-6	TGTGCTAGTGGTTGGACGGCGGGGTCACCCCTCCACTTT	CASGWTAGSPLHF
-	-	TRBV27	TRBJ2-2	TGTGCCAGCAGTTCAAAGCTCCGGCAGCGAGGGGAGACCGGGGAGCTGTTTTTT	CASSSKLRQRGETGELFF
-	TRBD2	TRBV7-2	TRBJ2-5	TGTGCCAGCAGCCCTGGTTATGGGGGGGTCCAAGAGACCCAGTACTTC	CASSPGYGGVQETQYF
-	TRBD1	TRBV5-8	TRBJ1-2	TGTGCCAGCAGCGTTTACAGGGGTGGCTACACCTTC	CASSVYRGGYTF
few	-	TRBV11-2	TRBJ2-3	TGTGCCAGCAGCTTAGACACGGCCTTGGGGGGCACAGATACGCAGTATTTT	CASSLDTALGGTDTQYF
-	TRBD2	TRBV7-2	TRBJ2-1	TGTGCCAGCAGCCCGTCTAGCGGGGCCTACAATGAGCAGTTCTTC	CASSPSSGAYNEQFF
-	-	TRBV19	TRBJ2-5	TGTGCCAGTAGTATTTATGGCAAGGCTGAGACCCAGTACTTC	CASSIYGKAETQYF
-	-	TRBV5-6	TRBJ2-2	TGTGCCAGCAGCTTAGTTCCCGGGGAGCTGTTTTTT	CASSLVPGELFF
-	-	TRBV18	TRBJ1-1	TGTGCCAGCTCAGAGAACACTGAAGCTTTCTTT	CASSENTEAFF
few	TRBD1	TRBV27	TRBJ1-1	TGTGCCAGCAGTTTGGGTAGGGGGCTTTGGGAAGCTTTCTTT	CASSLGRGLWEAFF
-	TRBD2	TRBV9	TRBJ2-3	TGTGCCAGCAGCGTCGCCTCAACTAGCGAAACTAGCACGCAGTATTTT	CASSVASTSETSTQYF
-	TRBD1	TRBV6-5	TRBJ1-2	TGTGCCAGCAATCCAACAGGGGGCGGAGGCTACACCTTC	CASNPTGGGGYTF
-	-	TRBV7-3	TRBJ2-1	TGTGCCAGCAGCTTAACTTGGCCGAGCTCCTACAATGAGCAGTTCTTC	CASSLTWPSSYNEQFF
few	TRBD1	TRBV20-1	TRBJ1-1	TGCAGTACCGGGACAGACACTGAAGCTTTCTTT	CSTGTDTEAFF
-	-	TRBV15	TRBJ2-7	TGTGCCACCAGCAGAAGTGACCATTACGAGCAGTACTTC	CATSRSDHYEQYF
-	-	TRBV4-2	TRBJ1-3	TGTGCCAGCAGCCGACAGGAAGCCTCTGGAAACACCATATATTTT	CASSRQEASGNTIYF
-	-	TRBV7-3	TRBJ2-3	TGTGCCAGCAGCTTAGTCGGGGGGCACACAGATACGCAGTATTTT	CASSLVGGHTDTQYF
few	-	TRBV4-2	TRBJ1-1	TGTGCCAGCAGCCAAGAAGTTAGCAGGGCAGGAAGAGGGTCTACTGAAGCTTTCTTT	CASSQEVSRAGRGSTEAFF
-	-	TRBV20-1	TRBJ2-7	TGCAGTGCCAGTAGGACTAACGAGCAGTACTTC	CSASRTNEQYF
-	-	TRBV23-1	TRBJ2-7	TGCGCCACGAAGGAGCAGTACTTC	CATKEQYF
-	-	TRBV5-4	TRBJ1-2	TGTGCCAGCAGCTCGACCGGGATAATCTATGGCTACACCTTC	CASSSTGIIYGYTF
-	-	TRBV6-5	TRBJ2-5	TGTGCCAGCAGTTCGTGGACAGATAAAAAGCAGTACTTC	CASSSWTDKKQYF
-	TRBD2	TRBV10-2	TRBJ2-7	TGCGCCAGCAGACCTGGGGGGGTCCCCTACGAGCAGTACTTC	CASRPGGVPYEQYF
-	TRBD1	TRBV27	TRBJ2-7	TGTGCCAGCGGGGACAGATACGAGCAGTACTTC	CASGDRYEQYF
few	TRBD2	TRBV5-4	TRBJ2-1	TGTGCCAGCAGCCAAGGGACTAGCGGGGGATTAGGCAATGAGCAGTTCTTC	CASSQGTSGGLGNEQFF
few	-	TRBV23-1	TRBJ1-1	TGCGCCTGTATACGGACACGGAAGAACACTGAAGCTTTCTTT	CACIRTRKNTEAFF
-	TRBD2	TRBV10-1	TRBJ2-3	TGCGCCAGCAGTTACAGGGGGCCCAGACTAGCGGGGGGGCAATGGGACACAGATACGCAGTATTTT	CASSYRGPRLAGGQWDTDTQYF
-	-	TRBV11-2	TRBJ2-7	TGTGCCAGCAGCCTCGGACGTGAATACGAGCAGTACTTC	CASSLGREYEQYF
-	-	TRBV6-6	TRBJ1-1	TGTGCCAGCCATCCCATGACACTGAACACTGAAGCTTTCTTT	CASHPMTLNTEAFF
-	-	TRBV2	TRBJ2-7	TGTGCCAGCAGTGATGGGCTAAGGAACGAGCAGTACTTC	CASSDGLRNEQYF
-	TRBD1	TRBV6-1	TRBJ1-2	TGTGCCAGCAGTAGACAGGGTTTGAGCTACACCTTC	CASSRQGLSYTF
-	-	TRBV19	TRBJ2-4	TGTGCCAGTAGTATAGAGAGCAAAAACATTCAGTACTTC	CASSIESKNIQYF
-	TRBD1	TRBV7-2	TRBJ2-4	TGTGCCAGCAGCACGCAATCGACAGGGTTAGCCAAAAACATTCAGTACTTC	CASSTQSTGLAKNIQYF
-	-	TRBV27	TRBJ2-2	TGTGCCAGCAGTCGAGGTGACAGTTACACCGGGGAGCTGTTTTTT	CASSRGDSYTGELFF
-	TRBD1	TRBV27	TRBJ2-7	TGTGCCAGCAAACCCCGGGGACAGACCTACGAGCAGTACTTC	CASKPRGQTYEQYF
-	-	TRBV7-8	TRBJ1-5	TGTGCCAGCAGCCCCTCACTTCTCGTGGTAAATCAGCCCCAGCATTTT	CASSPSLLVVNQPQHF
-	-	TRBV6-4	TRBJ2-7	TGTGCCCGCGGGCGCCCCTCCTACGAGCAGTACTTC	CARGRPSYEQYF
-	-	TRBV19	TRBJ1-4	TGTGCCAGTCGGACTGCCTGGGAGGAAAAACTGTTTTTT	CASRTAWEEKLFF
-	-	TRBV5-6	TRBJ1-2	TGTGCCAGCAGCTCACAGAACTATGGCTACACCTTC	CASSSQNYGYTF